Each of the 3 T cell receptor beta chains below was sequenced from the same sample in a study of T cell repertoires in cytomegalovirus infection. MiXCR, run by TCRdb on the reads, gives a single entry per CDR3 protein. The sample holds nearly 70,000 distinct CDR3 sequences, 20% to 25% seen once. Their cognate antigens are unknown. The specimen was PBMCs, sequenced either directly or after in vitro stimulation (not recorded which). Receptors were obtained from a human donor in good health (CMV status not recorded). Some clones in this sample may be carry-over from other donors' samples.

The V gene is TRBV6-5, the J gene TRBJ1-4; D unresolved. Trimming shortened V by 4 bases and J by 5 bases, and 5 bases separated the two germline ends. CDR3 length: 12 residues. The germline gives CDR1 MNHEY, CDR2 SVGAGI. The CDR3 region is CASSWNNEKLFF. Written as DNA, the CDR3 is TGTGCCAGCAGTTGGAACAATGAAAAACTGTTTTTT.

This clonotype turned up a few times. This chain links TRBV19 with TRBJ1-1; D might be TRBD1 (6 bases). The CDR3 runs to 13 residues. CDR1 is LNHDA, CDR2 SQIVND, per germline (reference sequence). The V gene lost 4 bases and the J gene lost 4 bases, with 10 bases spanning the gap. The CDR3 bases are TGTGCCAGTAGTACGAGAGGGGGCACTGAAGCTTTCTTT. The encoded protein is CASSTRGGTEAFF.

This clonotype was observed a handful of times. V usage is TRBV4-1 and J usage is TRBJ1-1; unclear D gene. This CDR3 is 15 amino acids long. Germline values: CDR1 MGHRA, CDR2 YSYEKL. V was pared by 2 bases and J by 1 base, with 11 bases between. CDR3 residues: CASSQFEGGNTEAFF. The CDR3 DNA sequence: TGCGCCAGCAGCCAATTTGAGGGAGGGAACACTGAAGCTTTCTTT.